This record covers a single T cell receptor beta chain. Trimming shortened V by 0 bases and J by 0 bases, and 14 bases separated the two germline ends. The CDR3 runs to 17 residues. Germline CDR1 reads LGHNT; CDR2 reads FRNRAP. This entry belongs to a study of blood T cell repertoires in COVID-19. About the study: PBMCs, B-cell-depleted T cells, or T cells provided the cDNA or gDNA that made up the material.

Method: immunoSEQ multiplex PCR; TCRdb's copy keeps in-frame clones and lacks some. The sample contains 180,000 or so clones, 86% of which appear only once. The chain is built from TRBV12-5 and TRBJ1-1, with TRBD1 as a possible D gene (5 bases). This clonotype originated in a woman aged 60-75 years with COVID-19, enrolled during active disease. Sequencing was carried out using peripheral blood. Here the CDR3 DNA reads TGTGCTAGTGGTTTGGTAGGGACTCGAACCATGAACACTGAAGCTTTCTTT. Amino acids: CASGLVGTRTMNTEAFF.